This T cell receptor beta chain derives from a study of T cell repertoires in cytomegalovirus infection. Study-level information: A matching HLA type, together with CMV infection, was signaled by public TCR beta signatures.

TCRdb redid the calling of the reads with MiXCR, one entry per CDR3 protein. The sample has 57,000 or so distinct CDR3 sequences; about 30% are singletons. As to this clonotype: What it binds is unknown.

The receptor was derived from a human donor in good health (CMV status not recorded). Some clones in this sample may be carry-over from other donors' samples. Sequencing was done on a sample of PBMCs, sequenced either directly or after in vitro stimulation (not recorded which).

CDR3 in DNA: TGTGCCAGCAGCTCCCCAGGGAGGCCAAACGAGCAGTTCTTC. It yields the protein CASSSPGRPNEQFF. The chain recombines TRBV7-9 with TRBJ2-1, with D tentatively TRBD2 (6 bases). The CDR3 sequence is 14 residues long. V was shortened by 4 bases and J by 10 bases, with 17 bases between the two germline ends. Germline V lookup: CDR1 SEHNR, CDR2 FQNEAQ (reference sequence).